Presented here are 8 T cell receptor beta chains from one specimen sequenced in a study of cytomegalovirus exposure and HLA in healthy donors. This PCR relied on a set of 60 Vbeta primers and 13 Jbeta primers. The table came from immunoSEQ multiplex PCR; TCRdb's copy has only in-frame clones and leaves some out. The sample has roughly 180,000 clones, less than 85% seen once. Sequences were obtained from PBMCs. Receptors originate from a boy under 10 years old in good health and CMV-seronegative.

The chain employs TRBV19 and TRBJ2-2; D may be TRBD1 (6 bases). The CDR3 is 14 amino acids. The V end was cut by 3 bases, the J end by 4 bases, with 9 bases between. Germline lookup yields CDR1 LNHDA and CDR2 SQIVND (reference sequence). CDR3 sequence: CASSIWGPTGELFF. CDR3 nucleotides: TGTGCCAGTAGTATTTGGGGGCCCACCGGGGAGCTGTTTTTT.

This rearrangement joins TRBV11-2 to TRBJ2-1, with TRBD2 matching 10 bases. The germline gives CDR1 SGHAT, CDR2 FQNNGV. V lost 2 bases to trimming and J lost 5 bases; unmatched junction nucleotides: 6. The CDR3 covers 16 residues. This CDR3 reads CASSLLFGTSDNEQFF. In DNA, the CDR3 is TGTGCCAGCAGCTTACTGTTTGGGACTAGCGACAATGAGCAGTTCTTC.

J is TRBJ1-1 and V is TRBV28; the match to TRBD1 covers 7 bases. The CDR3 extends over 15 amino acids. V was pared by 10 bases and J by 5 bases, with 16 bases of the junction left unmatched. From germline, CDR1 is MDHEN and CDR2 SYDVKM. The CDR3 spells CAIQLLTGRSTEAFF. The DNA for the CDR3 is TGTGCCATCCAATTGTTGACAGGGCGATCGACTGAAGCTTTCTTT.

V and J are TRBV5-4 and TRBJ1-1; TRBD1 matches at 7 bases. Germline V gene sequence: CDR1 SGHNT, CDR2 YYREEE (reference sequence). The V segment lost 4 bases and the J segment 5 bases; nucleotides outside the gene matches: 11. This CDR3 spans 15 amino acids. CDR3 in amino acids: CASSNASTGTTEAFF. In DNA form, the CDR3 reads TGTGCCAGCAGCAATGCTTCGACAGGGACGACTGAAGCTTTCTTT.

The rearrangement joins TRBV19 to TRBJ1-3; tentatively, D is TRBD1 (6 bases). This CDR3 spans 15 amino acids. V dropped 6 bases and J dropped 3 bases, with 15 bases sitting between them. Germline V lookup: CDR1 LNHDA, CDR2 SQIVND (reference sequence). The CDR3 here is CASSPRGGIGNTIYF. Here the CDR3 DNA reads TGTGCCAGTAGCCCTCGGGGGGGCATTGGAAACACCATATATTTT.

The rearrangement joins TRBV7-9 to TRBJ2-7; 8 nucleotides align to TRBD1. Germline V gene sequence: CDR1 SEHNR, CDR2 FQNEAQ (reference sequence). This CDR3 is built from 12 residues. Trimming cost V 5 bases and J 6 bases; bases outside gene matches: 3. The CDR3 reads CASSLDRAEQYV. The CDR3 DNA reads TGTGCCAGCAGCCTGGACAGGGCCGAGCAGTACGTC.

The V call is TRBV7-2, the J call TRBJ2-5; 10 nucleotides match TRBD2. Looked up from germline, CDR1 is SGHTA and CDR2 is FQGNSA. The V and J ends lost 4 bases and 3 bases, in that order; junction bases with no gene match: 8. CDR3 length equals 16 residues. CDR3 sequence reads: CASSSWGLAREETQYF. In DNA form, the CDR3 reads TGTGCCAGCAGCTCCTGGGGACTAGCGCGAGAAGAGACCCAGTACTTC.

V is TRBV6-4 and J is TRBJ2-3, with 7 bases aligning to TRBD2. V lost 3 bases to trimming and J lost 0 bases; unmatched junction nucleotides: 6. Looked up from germline, CDR1 is MRHNA and CDR2 is SNTAGT. The CDR3 has 16 amino acids. DNA for the CDR3: TGTGCCAGCAGTGAATCTAGCGGCTCTAGCACAGATACGCAGTATTTT. Translated, it gives CASSESSGSSTDTQYF.